Shown below are 3 T cell receptor beta chains from a single sample sequenced in a study of human thymus T cells. Clones were sequenced by immunoSEQ multiplex PCR, and TCRdb holds only the in-frame ones, with some missing. The sample carries some 120,000 clones, 90% to 95% recorded once. It was from resections taken during corrective heart surgery that the thymus tissue came. The specimen was thymus tissue. These receptors were taken from a boy younger than two with a congenital heart defect but otherwise immunologically healthy.

The chain is built from TRBV5-1 and TRBJ2-1, with 11 bases fitting TRBD2. Germline V gene data show CDR1 as SGHRS and CDR2 as YFSETQ. V shed 4 bases, J shed 9 bases, and the junction held 9 bases outside the gene matches. This CDR3 is built from 15 residues. CDR3 residues: CASSRPGLAVGEQFF. Written as DNA, the CDR3 is TGCGCCAGCAGCCGACCGGGACTAGCGGTAGGTGAGCAGTTCTTC.

V usage is TRBV4-3 and J usage is TRBJ2-7, with a tentative D call TRBD1 (5 bases). V was shortened by 1 base and J by 0 bases, with 22 bases between the two germline ends. Germline-derived CDR1 and CDR2 are LGHNA and YSLEER. The CDR3 has 19 amino acids. The CDR3 DNA follows: TGCGCCAGCAGCCAAGTTTGGTCGATGACAGAAAGAAGCTCCTACGAGCAGTACTTC. This codes for CASSQVWSMTERSSYEQYF.

The V call is TRBV10-3, the J call TRBJ2-7, with 8 bases matching TRBD2. The CDR3 loop spans 16 amino acids. Losses at the gene ends were 0 bases for V and 2 bases for J; bases not matched to a gene: 6. Germline CDR1 and CDR2: ENHRY and SYGVKD. The CDR3 spells CAISESLSGAPYEQYF. CDR3 nucleotides: TGTGCCATCAGTGAGTCGCTTAGCGGGGCTCCCTACGAGCAGTACTTC.